These 20 T cell receptor beta chains originate from one sample sequenced in a study of metastatic and nonmetastatic thyroid tumors. TCRdb redid the clone calls on the PCR reads using MiXCR. The sample includes around 70,000 clones, less than 20% seen only once; the top ten take roughly 13%. Every patient was untreated before thyroid surgery. The sample consisted of blood. These receptors originate from a female donor with papillary thyroid cancer or a benign thyroid nodule (not recorded which). Some clones in this sample may be carry-over from other donors' samples.

This clone was seen at least ten times. The J gene is TRBJ1-2, the V gene TRBV6-1; D uncertain. This CDR3 region has 13 residues. The germline V and J ends were trimmed by 5 bases and 0 bases, with 7 bases remaining between them. From germline, CDR1 is MNHNS and CDR2 SASEGT. CDR3 coding DNA: TGTGCCAGCAGTCCAGGAGCTAACTATGGCTACACCTTC. It specifies CASSPGANYGYTF.

This clone occurred many times. CDR3 sequence reads: CASKEGPDTGELFF. The CDR3 DNA sequence: TGTGCCAGCAAGGAGGGACCGGACACCGGGGAGCTGTTTTTT. The V call is TRBV27, the J call TRBJ2-2; D is possibly TRBD2 (6 bases). The CDR3 spans 14 residues. CDR1 MNHEY and CDR2 SMNVEV come from the germline V gene (reference sequence). Deletions cut 7 bases from V and 3 bases from J, with 12 bases between.

In nucleotides, the CDR3 is TGTGCCAGTACCCTTAGCGGGCGGGGGGAGCTGTTTTTT. Translating gives CASTLSGRGELFF. V is TRBV19 and J is TRBJ2-2; TRBD2 agrees at 7 bases. The ends lost 7 bases at V and 8 bases at J; junction bases unmatched: 7. The CDR3 spans 13 residues. The germline gives CDR1 LNHDA, CDR2 SQIVND (reference sequence).

In this sample, this clone turned up many times. This chain uses TRBV9 with TRBJ2-3; D unresolved. Germline loops: CDR1 SGDLS, CDR2 YYNGEE. V shed 2 bases and J shed 1 base, with 8 bases lying between them. CDR3 size: 14 residues. DNA for the CDR3: TGTGCCAGCAGCGTCGACTTCGGCACAGATACGCAGTATTTT. It encodes CASSVDFGTDTQYF.

This clone was seen a handful of times. This rearrangement joins TRBV19 to TRBJ2-7, with D maybe TRBD2 (6 bases). V was shortened by 5 bases and J by 3 bases, with 14 bases between the two germline ends. This CDR3 is 14 amino acids long. CDR1 and CDR2 (germline): LNHDA, SQIVND (reference sequence). This chain's CDR3 is CASSPRLESYEQYF. The CDR3 coding sequence is TGTGCCAGTAGTCCGCGACTAGAGAGCTACGAGCAGTACTTC. Complete variable domain (other parts from reference TRBV19 and TRBJ2-7): DGGITQSPKYLFRKEGQNVTLSCEQNLNHDAMYWYRQDPGQGLRLIYYSQIVNDFQKGDIAEGYSVSREKKESFPLTVTSAQKNPTAFYLCASSPRLESYEQYFGPGTRLTVT.

The rearrangement uses TRBV5-1 and TRBJ2-7; no clear D. The CDR3 contains 14 residues. V was clipped by 1 base and J by 0 bases, with 8 bases between them. Germline loops: CDR1 SGHRS, CDR2 YFSETQ. The CDR3 DNA reads as TGCGCCAGCAGCTTGTCAGCAGGCTCCTACGAGCAGTACTTC. Its protein product is CASSLSAGSYEQYF.

This clone was picked up many times. The gene calls are TRBV5-1 and TRBJ2-1; TRBD2 agrees at 15 bases. The CDR3 length is 15 residues. Trimming cost V 7 bases and J 5 bases; bases outside gene matches: 4. Germline-derived CDR1 and CDR2 are SGHRS and YFSETQ. CDR3 amino acids: CASGTSGRPHNEQFF. The DNA of the CDR3 is TGCGCCAGCGGGACTAGCGGGAGGCCCCACAATGAGCAGTTCTTC.

The table lists this clone with many counts. This chain uses TRBV7-3 with TRBJ2-3, with D tentatively TRBD2 (6 bases). Germline CDR1 and CDR2: SGHTA and FQGTGA. The CDR3 is 16 residues long. V was pared by 5 bases and J by 0 bases, with 15 bases between. CDR3 sequence reads: CASSQAGTFSTDTQYF. In DNA form, the CDR3 reads TGTGCCAGCAGCCAGGCCGGGACTTTCAGCACAGATACGCAGTATTTT.

Many counts were recorded for this clone. The V and J genes are TRBV2 and TRBJ2-3; D is undetermined. The CDR3 covers 12 residues. Germline loops: CDR1 SNHLY, CDR2 FYNNEI. Trimming pared 5 bases from V and 0 bases from J, leaving 3 bases between. The CDR3 here is CASSMSTDTQYF. In DNA, the CDR3 is TGTGCCAGCAGTATGAGCACAGATACGCAGTATTTT.

The chain combines TRBV9 with TRBJ2-1; the match to TRBD2 covers 9 bases. With 4 bases clipped from V and 7 bases from J, the junction kept 6 bases outside the gene matches. There are 14 residues in the CDR3. CDR1 and CDR2 (germline): SGDLS, YYNGEE. The chain's CDR3 is CASSLGTSRNEQFF. In DNA, the CDR3 is TGTGCCAGCAGCTTAGGGACTAGCAGAAATGAGCAGTTCTTC. The full variable domain, with the rest looked up from reference TRBV9 and TRBJ2-1, is DSGVTQTPKHLITATGQRVTLRCSPRSGDLSVYWYQQSLDQGLQFLIQYYNGEERAKGNILERFSAQQFPDLHSELNLSSLELGDSALYFCASSLGTSRNEQFFGPGTRLTVL.

J is TRBJ2-7 and V is TRBV11-2; 7 nucleotides line up with TRBD2. The germline CDR1 and CDR2 sequences are SGHAT and FQNNGV. CDR3 length: 16 amino acids. V lost 5 bases and J lost 0; bases outside the gene matches: 10. The CDR3 coding sequence is TGTGCCAGCAGCAGTAAGCGGGACGGAAGCTCCTACGAGCAGTACTTC. This sequence encodes CASSSKRDGSSYEQYF.

Many counts were recorded for this clone. The chain uses TRBV20-1 and TRBJ1-5, with D perhaps TRBD1 (5 bases). The length of the CDR3 is 18 residues. V shed 2 bases and J shed 5 bases, with 25 bases lying between them. Germline V gene sequence: CDR1 DFQATT, CDR2 SNEGSKA (reference sequence). In DNA form, the CDR3 reads TGCAGTGCTAGAACGCCAGGGACTGGGGTTTCTTTAGATCAGCCCCAGCATTTT. It translates to CSARTPGTGVSLDQPQHF.

This clone has ten or more counts. The CDR3 DNA reads as TGCAGTGCGCAGACCGGGACTCATGAAAAACTGTTTTTT. Encoded protein: CSAQTGTHEKLFF. The chain recombines TRBV20-1 with TRBJ1-4; D possibly corresponds to TRBD1 (5 bases). Germline loops: CDR1 DFQATT, CDR2 SNEGSKA (reference sequence). The V end was cut by 6 bases, the J end by 6 bases, with 14 bases between. The CDR3 consists of 13 residues.

This clone has at least ten counts. The V and J genes are TRBV6-1 and TRBJ2-3; 7 nucleotides align to TRBD1. Germline loops: CDR1 MNHNS, CDR2 SASEGT. The CDR3 contains 13 residues. V trimming: 6 bases; J trimming: 2 bases; junction bases outside the gene matches: 2. CDR3 sequence (DNA): TGTGCCAGCAGGACAGGGCCCACAGATACGCAGTATTTT. Translation gives CASRTGPTDTQYF.

This clone was counted a few times. The V and J genes are TRBV19 and TRBJ2-3, with D possibly being TRBD2 (6 bases). Germline loops: CDR1 LNHDA, CDR2 SQIVND (reference sequence). The V and J ends lost 9 bases and 5 bases respectively, with 15 bases between them. The length of the CDR3 is 13 residues. The CDR3 DNA sequence: TGTGCCAGCCGCGGCCCGGGGGAAGATACGCAGTATTTT. Its protein is CASRGPGEDTQYF. Full variable domain (remainder filled in from reference TRBV19 and TRBJ2-3): DGGITQSPKYLFRKEGQNVTLSCEQNLNHDAMYWYRQDPGQGLRLIYYSQIVNDFQKGDIAEGYSVSREKKESFPLTVTSAQKNPTAFYLCASRGPGEDTQYFGPGTRLTVL.

Ten or more counts support this clone. In nucleotides, the CDR3 is TGTGCCACCAGCAGAGTTGAGGAAAACATTCAGTACTTC. Its protein product is CATSRVEENIQYF. The chain uses TRBV15 and TRBJ2-4; D is unresolved. Germline V gene sequence: CDR1 LNHNV, CDR2 YYDKDF (reference sequence). This CDR3 has 13 amino acids. V lost 1 base and J 5 bases, leaving 6 bases between the germline ends.

At least ten counts were recorded for this clone. The gene calls are TRBV7-6 and TRBJ2-1; D ambiguous. Trimming removed 1 base from V and 5 bases from J, with 3 bases in between. The CDR3 is 12 amino acids. Looked up from germline, CDR1 is SGHVS and CDR2 is FNYEAQ. The CDR3 DNA follows: TGTGCCAGCAGCTTAGATCACAATGAGCAGTTCTTC. It encodes CASSLDHNEQFF. The variable domain in full, with the rest retrieved from reference TRBV7-6 and TRBJ2-1, is GAGVSQSPRYKVTKRGQDVALRCDPISGHVSLYWYRQALGQGPEFLTYFNYEAQQDKSGLPNDRFSAERPEGSISTLTIQRTEQRDSAMYRCASSLDHNEQFFGPGTRLTVL.

This clone showed up many times. This rearrangement joins TRBV13 to TRBJ1-1; 9 nucleotides align to TRBD1. The CDR3 runs 12 residues. CDR1 PRHDT and CDR2 FYEKMQ come from the germline V gene (reference sequence). With V trimmed by 6 bases and J by 10 bases, 6 bases remained unmatched. The CDR3 DNA reads as TGTGCCAGCAGAACTCCGGGACAGGGAGCTTTCTTT. Translating it yields CASRTPGQGAFF.

There are many counts of this clone. The chain uses TRBV5-4 and TRBJ2-7; a weak D match, TRBD1 (6 bases). Germline CDR1 and CDR2: SGHNT and YYREEE (reference sequence). Trimming cost V 4 bases and J 3 bases, with 14 bases left between them. The CDR3 covers 14 residues. The CDR3 region is CASSVRGRVYEQYF. CDR3 DNA sequence: TGTGCCAGCAGCGTCAGGGGACGTGTCTACGAGCAGTACTTC.

The sample holds a few counts of this clone. Since a much larger clone is just one base distant, this may be a read error. The V gene is TRBV29-1, the J gene TRBJ2-3, with D uncertain. Germline CDR1 SQVTM, CDR2 ANQGSEA. This CDR3 has 12 amino acids. With 8 bases removed from V and 7 bases from J, the gap between germline ends came to 16 bases. CDR3 coding DNA: TGCAGCCCCCAGTCGGAAGGATATACGCAGTATTTT. This gives the protein CSPQSEGYTQYF.